The 28 T cell receptor beta chains given below trace back to one sample, sequenced in a study of shared clonotypes between healthy human individuals. Naive CD8 cells lacked CD45RO, underwent positive selection for CCR7 and left out terminally differentiated effector memory CD45RA+ cells. Sequenced by immunoSEQ multiplex PCR; TCRdb stores in-frame clones only, minus some. The repertoire consists of about 1,800,000 clones, with less than 95% occurring once and the leading ten covering 1.2%. Sequencing was performed on naive CD8+ T cells sorted from blood. These receptors were taken from a man in his late teens or twenties in good health.

This chain connects TRBV5-4 to TRBJ2-3; either TRBD1 or TRBD2 may supply D (5 bases each). V shed 3 bases and J shed 1 base, with 12 bases lying between them. The CDR3 is 15 amino acids. Germline V CDR1 and CDR2: SGHNT, YYREEE (reference sequence). The CDR3 nucleotides are TGTGCCAGCAGCTACTCGGGGCATGGCACAGATACGCAGTATTTT. Its translation: CASSYSGHGTDTQYF.

The rearrangement links TRBV19 to TRBJ2-7; weak D call: TRBD2 (5 bases). Germline values: CDR1 LNHDA, CDR2 SQIVND (reference sequence). This CDR3 spans 16 amino acids. V was clipped by 3 bases and J by 0 bases, with 15 bases between them. The CDR3 sequence is CASSIKLVLSSYEQYF. Here the CDR3 DNA reads TGTGCCAGTAGTATCAAACTAGTCCTGAGCTCCTACGAGCAGTACTTC.

V gene TRBV2 combines with J gene TRBJ2-3; D is ambiguous. Trimming took off 3 bases at V and 6 bases at J, with 16 bases between the two ends. There are 15 residues in the CDR3. Germline V CDR1 and CDR2: SNHLY, FYNNEI. The CDR3 here is CASSDPTSVWDTQYF. The DNA of the CDR3 is TGTGCCAGCAGTGACCCCACTTCAGTATGGGATACGCAGTATTTT. Complete variable domain (other parts from reference TRBV2 and TRBJ2-3): EPEVTQTPSHQVTQMGQEVILRCVPISNHLYFYWYRQILGQKVEFLVSFYNNEISEKSEIFDDQFSVERPDGSNFTLKIRSTKLEDSAMYFCASSDPTSVWDTQYFGPGTRLTVL.

The chain uses TRBV5-6 and TRBJ2-3; weak D call: TRBD1 (5 bases). There are 16 residues in the CDR3. Trimming stripped 0 bases from V and 0 bases from J, with 11 bases between. Germline CDR1 reads SGHDT; CDR2 reads YYEEEE. The CDR3 loop reads CASSLVGADSTDTQYF. The CDR3 nucleotides read TGTGCCAGCAGCTTGGTAGGGGCAGACAGCACAGATACGCAGTATTTT.

The V gene is TRBV19, the J gene TRBJ2-1, with D possibly matching TRBD2 (6 bases). Looked up from germline, CDR1 is LNHDA and CDR2 is SQIVND (reference sequence). The V end was cut by 4 bases, the J end by 3 bases, with 10 bases between. The CDR3 sequence is 14 residues long. CDR3 nucleotides: TGTGCCAGTAGTACTGGGGGGAGCTACAATGAGCAGTTCTTC. Its protein product is CASSTGGSYNEQFF.

V is TRBV9 and J is TRBJ2-2; TRBD1 might be the D (6 bases). This CDR3 has 16 residues. Germline V lookup: CDR1 SGDLS, CDR2 YYNGEE. The V gene lost 4 bases and the J gene lost 4 bases, with 17 bases spanning the gap. CDR3 protein: CASSPTGSEITGELFF. The DNA of the CDR3 is TGTGCCAGCAGCCCGACAGGAAGTGAGATCACCGGGGAGCTGTTTTTT.

The gene calls are TRBV10-3 and TRBJ2-7; 8 bases are shared with TRBD2. V shed 7 bases, J shed 0 bases, and the junction held 8 bases outside the gene matches. Germline lookup yields CDR1 ENHRY and CDR2 SYGVKD. The length of the CDR3 is 15 residues. CDR3 nucleotides: TGTGCCATCAATGATGACGGGGGGGACTCCTACGAGCAGTACTTC. Translation: CAINDDGGDSYEQYF.

This clone appeared a single time. The chain uses TRBV30 and TRBJ2-2; 7 nucleotides align to TRBD1. V dropped 3 bases and J dropped 6; count of bases not matched to a gene: 7. Germline CDR1 GTSNPN, CDR2 SVGIG (reference sequence). The CDR3 sequence is 14 residues long. Here the CDR3 DNA reads TGTGCCTGGAGAGAGTACAGGGGTGCCGGGGAGCTGTTTTTT. This translates into CAWREYRGAGELFF.

The V call is TRBV10-2, the J call TRBJ2-3; 7 bases map to TRBD1. The CDR3 contains 16 residues. V was clipped by 2 bases and J by 0 bases; unmatched bases: 5. CDR1 and CDR2 (germline): WSHSY, SAAADI. DNA for the CDR3: TGCGCCAGCAGTGAGGGGGGACAGACTAGCACAGATACGCAGTATTTT. Translated: CASSEGGQTSTDTQYF.

This clone was seen more than once but under ten times. The same CDR3 is also encoded by other DNA sequences in this sample. The rearrangement joins TRBV4-1 to TRBJ2-7, with no clear D. The ends were cut back, 1 base at V and 1 base at J, with 5 bases in the middle. The V gene's germline CDR1 is MGHRA and CDR2 YSYEKL. The CDR3 has 13 residues. CDR3: CASSQVSSYEQYF. In nucleotides, the CDR3 is TGCGCCAGCAGCCAAGTCAGTTCCTACGAGCAGTACTTC.

Turning to this clone: Other nucleotide sequences in the sample specify the same CDR3. This chain connects TRBV5-6 to TRBJ2-1, with D perhaps matching TRBD2 (6 bases). The ends were cut back, 0 bases at V and 5 bases at J, with 6 bases in the middle. Germline CDR1 and CDR2: SGHDT and YYEEEE. The CDR3 runs 13 residues. As DNA, the CDR3 is TGTGCCAGCAGCTTGGGACTAGACAATGAGCAGTTCTTC. This encodes CASSLGLDNEQFF.

The rearrangement links TRBV6-1 to TRBJ2-2; the match to TRBD2 covers 14 bases. Germline V lookup: CDR1 MNHNS, CDR2 SASEGT. This CDR3 spans 15 amino acids. Trimming removed 6 bases from V and 8 bases from J; junction bases left unmatched: 5. CDR3 region: CASRGTSGSIGELFF. The DNA of the CDR3 is TGTGCCAGCAGAGGGACTAGCGGGAGTATTGGGGAGCTGTTTTTT.

A word on this clone: Other DNA sequences within the sample encode an identical CDR3. The V call is TRBV4-1, the J call TRBJ1-5; D remains unclear. V gave up 1 base and J gave up 2 bases, with 9 bases separating them. The CDR3 is made up of 15 amino acids. Germline values: CDR1 MGHRA, CDR2 YSYEKL. CDR3 DNA: TGCGCCAGCAGCCAAGCTGGGCAGGGCAATCAGCCCCAGCATTTT. Protein sequence: CASSQAGQGNQPQHF.

V gene TRBV6-1 combines with J gene TRBJ2-2, with a weak D call TRBD2 (6 bases). Germline V gene data show CDR1 as MNHNS and CDR2 as SASEGT. The V and J ends lost 1 base and 5 bases respectively, with 8 bases between them. The CDR3 contains 14 residues. The CDR3 sequence is CASSEEGGTGELFF. The DNA of the CDR3 is TGTGCCAGCAGTGAAGAGGGAGGTACCGGGGAGCTGTTTTTT.

The chain is built from TRBV7-6 and TRBJ1-1, with D possibly being TRBD1 (5 bases). The CDR3 sequence is 14 residues long. V was shortened by 3 bases and J by 7 bases, with 15 bases between the two germline ends. CDR1 is SGHVS, CDR2 FNYEAQ, per germline. CDR3 in DNA: TGTGCCAGCAGCTTTCAGGGAGGAGGGGATGAAGCTTTCTTT. As protein: CASSFQGGGDEAFF.

The chain couples TRBV7-9 to TRBJ2-5, with 10 nucleotides matching TRBD2. The CDR3 is made up of 15 amino acids. Per the germline V gene, CDR1 is SEHNR and CDR2 is FQNEAQ (reference sequence). Trimming at V came to 0 bases and at J to 11 bases, leaving 9 bases not matched to a gene. The CDR3 nucleotides are TGTGCCAGCAGCTTAGCCCTAGCGGGGGACGGTTCGCAGTACTTC. Protein: CASSLALAGDGSQYF.

As to this clone: Relative to the germline gene, one junction end is altered; a read error may explain this. This chain connects TRBV7-9 to TRBJ1-1; tentatively, D is TRBD1 (6 bases). The CDR3 consists of 11 residues. Germline V lookup: CDR1 SEHNR, CDR2 FQNEAQ (reference sequence). CDR3 region: CASSLNGGTKF. The CDR3 region has the DNA TGTGCCAGCAGCTTAAATGGCGGGACAAAATTT.

The V and J genes are TRBV7-6 and TRBJ1-2; possibly TRBD1 for D (6 bases). Trimming took off 1 base at V and 6 bases at J, with 18 bases between the two ends. Germline V gives CDR1 SGHVS, CDR2 FNYEAQ. This CDR3 is 16 amino acids long. CDR3 amino acids: CASSLGPRGPLNGYTF. Written as DNA, the CDR3 is TGTGCCAGCAGCTTAGGCCCCCGGGGGCCCTTGAATGGCTACACCTTC. The complete variable domain, with remaining parts taken from reference TRBV7-6 and TRBJ1-2, reads GAGVSQSPRYKVTKRGQDVALRCDPISGHVSLYWYRQALGQGPEFLTYFNYEAQQDKSGLPNDRFSAERPEGSISTLTIQRTEQRDSAMYRCASSLGPRGPLNGYTFGSGTRLTVV.

Regarding this clone: This sample includes further DNA sequences coding for the same CDR3. The rearrangement joins TRBV9 to TRBJ1-1; D is uncertain. Germline V gene data show CDR1 as SGDLS and CDR2 as YYNGEE. The CDR3 is 13 amino acids. With 2 bases removed from V and 1 base from J, the gap between germline ends came to 6 bases. CDR3 sequence: CASSVLGNTEAFF. The CDR3 DNA reads as TGTGCCAGCAGCGTCTTGGGGAACACTGAAGCTTTCTTT.

This clone occurred a few times. The chain carries TRBV19 and TRBJ1-4; D is unresolved. Trimming removed 8 bases from V and 4 bases from J, with 2 bases in between. This CDR3 has 10 residues. Per germline, CDR1 LNHDA and CDR2 SQIVND (reference sequence). The CDR3 region is CASYNEKLFF. CDR3 sequence (DNA): TGTGCCAGTTATAATGAAAAACTGTTTTTT.

The chain links TRBV30 to TRBJ2-7, with TRBD1 matching 7 bases. The ends lost 4 bases at V and 7 bases at J; junction bases unmatched: 13. From germline, CDR1 is GTSNPN and CDR2 SVGIG (reference sequence). The CDR3 contains 14 residues. The CDR3 spells CAWTAITGVEEQYF. CDR3 nucleotide sequence: TGTGCCTGGACGGCGATAACAGGGGTGGAAGAGCAGTACTTC.

This chain uses TRBV6-1 with TRBJ2-7; D ambiguous. The length of the CDR3 is 14 residues. The germline gives CDR1 MNHNS, CDR2 SASEGT. Trimming pared 2 bases from V and 3 bases from J, leaving 11 bases between. CDR3 nucleotide sequence: TGTGCCAGCAGTGAAAGTGCAGGCCACTACGAGCAGTACTTC. Protein: CASSESAGHYEQYF.

This sequence joins TRBV7-9 and TRBJ2-7, with D perhaps assigned TRBD1 or TRBD2 (5 bases each). Germline CDR1 is SEHNR and CDR2 is FQNEAQ (reference sequence). The V end lost 4 bases, the J end lost 3 bases, and 16 bases lay between the germline ends. This CDR3 spans 15 amino acids. The CDR3 protein is CASSSPGTANYEQYF. The DNA for the CDR3 is TGTGCCAGCAGCTCTCCCGGGACGGCAAACTACGAGCAGTACTTC.

The chain has TRBV9 and TRBJ2-2; D might be TRBD1 or TRBD2, each matching 6 bases. V dropped 4 bases and J dropped 9 bases, with 13 bases sitting between them. The CDR3 is 13 residues long. Per the germline V gene, CDR1 is SGDLS and CDR2 is YYNGEE. The DNA for the CDR3 is TGTGCCAGCAGCCTAGGGGGGCGCAGGGAGCTGTTTTTT. Protein: CASSLGGRRELFF.

The chain is built from TRBV5-6 and TRBJ2-4; no clear D gene. This CDR3 spans 15 amino acids. V lost 0 bases to trimming and J lost 6 bases, with 13 bases between them. Germline values: CDR1 SGHDT, CDR2 YYEEEE. The CDR3 sequence: CASSLEVSQRNIQYF. The CDR3 bases are TGTGCCAGCAGCTTGGAAGTGAGCCAGAGAAACATTCAGTACTTC.

The chain links TRBV4-1 to TRBJ1-2; a possible D gene is TRBD1 (5 bases). The CDR3 covers 17 residues. Germline loops: CDR1 MGHRA, CDR2 YSYEKL. The V gene lost 4 bases and the J gene lost 5 bases, with 23 bases spanning the gap. The CDR3 reads CASSPRQSQFPEYGYTF. The CDR3 coding sequence is TGCGCCAGCAGCCCTCGACAGTCACAGTTCCCGGAGTATGGCTACACCTTC.

V is TRBV27 and J is TRBJ1-2, with 9 bases aligning to TRBD1. The length of the CDR3 is 14 residues. V was pared by 1 base and J by 4 bases, with 1 base of the junction left unmatched. CDR1 MNHEY and CDR2 SMNVEV come from the germline V gene (reference sequence). In DNA, the CDR3 is TGTGCCAGCAGTTTATTGGGACAGGGCTATGGCTACACCTTC. It specifies CASSLLGQGYGYTF.

A single count supports this clone. The chain joins TRBV19 to TRBJ2-3; no firm D call. Trimming took off 6 bases at V and 2 bases at J, with 15 bases between the two ends. CDR3 size: 15 residues. In germline, CDR1 is LNHDA, CDR2 SQIVND (reference sequence). CDR3 sequence: CASSPTPGDTDTQYF. CDR3 coding DNA: TGTGCCAGTAGCCCGACTCCTGGAGACACAGATACGCAGTATTTT.